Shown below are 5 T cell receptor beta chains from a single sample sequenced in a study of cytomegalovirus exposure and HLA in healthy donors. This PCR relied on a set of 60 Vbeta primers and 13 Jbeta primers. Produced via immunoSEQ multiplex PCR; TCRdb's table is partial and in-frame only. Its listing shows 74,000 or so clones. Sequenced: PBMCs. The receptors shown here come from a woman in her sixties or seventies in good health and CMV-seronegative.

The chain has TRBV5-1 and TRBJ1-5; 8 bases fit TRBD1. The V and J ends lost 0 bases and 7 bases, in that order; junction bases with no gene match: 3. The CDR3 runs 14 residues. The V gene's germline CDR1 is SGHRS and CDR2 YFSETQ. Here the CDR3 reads CASSLDRGEQPQHF. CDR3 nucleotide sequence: TGCGCCAGCAGCTTGGACAGGGGGGAACAGCCCCAGCATTTT. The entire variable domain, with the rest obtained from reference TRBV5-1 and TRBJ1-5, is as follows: KAGVTQTPRYLIKTRGQQVTLSCSPISGHRSVSWYQQTPGQGLQFLFEYFSETQRNKGNFPGRFSGRQFSNSRSEMNVSTLELGDSALYLCASSLDRGEQPQHFGDGTRLSIL.

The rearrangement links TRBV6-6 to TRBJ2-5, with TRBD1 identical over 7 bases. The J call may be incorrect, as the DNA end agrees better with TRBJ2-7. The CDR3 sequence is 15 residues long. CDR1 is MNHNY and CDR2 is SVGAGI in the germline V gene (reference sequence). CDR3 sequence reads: CASSLQGTATGEQYF. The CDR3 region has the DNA TGTGCCAGCAGTTTACAGGGGACAGCTACGGGCGAGCAGTACTTC.

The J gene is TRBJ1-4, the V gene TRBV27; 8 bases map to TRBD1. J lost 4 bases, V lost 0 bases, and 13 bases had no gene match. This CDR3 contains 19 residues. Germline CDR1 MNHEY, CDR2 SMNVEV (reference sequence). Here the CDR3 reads CASSLSRQGNIGGNEKLFF. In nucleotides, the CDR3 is TGTGCCAGCAGTTTATCGAGACAGGGGAACATCGGGGGTAATGAAAAACTGTTTTTT.

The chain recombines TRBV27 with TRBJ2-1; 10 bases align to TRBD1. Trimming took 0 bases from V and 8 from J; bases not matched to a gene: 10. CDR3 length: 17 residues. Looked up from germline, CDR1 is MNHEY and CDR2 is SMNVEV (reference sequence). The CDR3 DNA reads TGTGCCAGCAGTTTATCGATCGGGACAGGGGAGCGGTATGAGCAGTTCTTC. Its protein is CASSLSIGTGERYEQFF.

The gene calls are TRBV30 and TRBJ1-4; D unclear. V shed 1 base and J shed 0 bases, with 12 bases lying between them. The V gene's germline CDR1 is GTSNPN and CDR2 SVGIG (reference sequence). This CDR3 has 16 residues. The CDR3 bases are TGTGCCTGGAGTGCCATCGGGAGAGCAACTAATGAAAAACTGTTTTTT. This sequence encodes CAWSAIGRATNEKLFF.